These 24 T cell receptor beta chains originate from one sample sequenced in a study of T cell changes during pregnancy in multiple sclerosis. Method: immunoSEQ multiplex PCR; TCRdb's copy keeps in-frame clones and lacks some. The sample shows more than 45,000 clones, about nine tenths of them seen only once. Specimen: CD4+ T cells from peripheral blood mononuclear cells, collected after pregnancy. These receptors all stem from a female donor with multiple sclerosis, enrolled in a pregnancy study.

CDR3 nucleotide sequence: TGTGCCTGGGGTGAGGGAGGCTCCTACAATGAGCAGTTCTTC. As protein: CAWGEGGSYNEQFF. This sequence joins TRBV30 and TRBJ2-1, with D possibly being TRBD2 (6 bases). Germline loops: CDR1 GTSNPN, CDR2 SVGIG (reference sequence). The germline V and J ends were trimmed by 5 bases and 0 bases, with 11 bases remaining between them. The CDR3 is 14 residues long.

The V call is TRBV28, the J call TRBJ1-2, with D unclear. The germline CDR1 and CDR2 sequences are MDHEN and SYDVKM. V lost 5 bases and J 4 bases, leaving 14 bases between the germline ends. The CDR3 extends over 14 amino acids. The DNA for the CDR3 is TGTGCCAGCAGTCCCCCTACTACGAGCTATGGCTACACCTTC. This translates into CASSPPTTSYGYTF.

The gene calls are TRBV5-6 and TRBJ2-3, with 8 bases lining up with TRBD2. Germline lookup yields CDR1 SGHDT and CDR2 YYEEEE. This CDR3 is 17 amino acids long. V shed 4 bases, J shed 8 bases, and the junction held 18 bases outside the gene matches. DNA for the CDR3: TGTGCCAGCAGCATAGCCTTGCGGGGGGCCCGGCGAGGTACGCAGTATTTT. Amino acid sequence: CASSIALRGARRGTQYF. The entire variable domain, with the rest obtained from reference TRBV5-6 and TRBJ2-3, is as follows: DAGVTQSPTHLIKTRGQQVTLRCSPKSGHDTVSWYQQALGQGPQFIFQYYEEEERQRGNFPDRFSGHQFPNYSSELNVNALLLGDSALYLCASSIALRGARRGTQYFGPGTRLTVL.

This chain connects TRBV18 to TRBJ1-1; D is perhaps TRBD1 (6 bases). The germline gives CDR1 KGHSH, CDR2 LQKENI. CDR3 length: 14 residues. With 2 bases removed from V and 4 bases from J, the gap between germline ends came to 11 bases. This CDR3 reads CASSPGGFGTEAFF. The CDR3 DNA is TGTGCCAGCTCACCAGGGGGCTTTGGCACTGAAGCTTTCTTT.

The chain couples TRBV5-8 to TRBJ1-5; D unclear. The CDR3 is made up of 15 amino acids. The V end lost 5 bases, the J end lost 7 bases, and 19 bases lay between the germline ends. CDR1 is SGHTS, CDR2 YDEGEE, per germline. CDR3 DNA: TGTGCCAGCAGAGGGAGGGCAGATAGGGTGCAGCCCCAGCATTTT. Encoded protein: CASRGRADRVQPQHF.

This clone was seen once. The chain is built from TRBV7-7 and TRBJ2-2; 7 nucleotides match TRBD1. This CDR3 spans 13 amino acids. The ends lost 5 bases at V and 7 bases at J; junction bases unmatched: 4. Germline V gene data show CDR1 as SSHAT and CDR2 as FNYEAQ (reference sequence). The CDR3 bases are TGTGCCAGCAGCCTTGACAGGGTCGGGGAGCTGTTTTTT. Protein: CASSLDRVGELFF.

V and J are TRBV18 and TRBJ2-1, with a tentative D call TRBD1 (5 bases). The V and J ends lost 4 bases and 4 bases respectively, with 8 bases between them. Germline values: CDR1 KGHSH, CDR2 LQKENI. This CDR3 is built from 13 residues. CDR3 nucleotides: TGTGCCAGCTCACTTACAGGTTACAATGAGCAGTTCTTC. This gives the protein CASSLTGYNEQFF.

The rearrangement uses TRBV7-9 and TRBJ2-5; D is possibly TRBD1 (5 bases). The CDR3 has 15 residues. Germline CDR1 SEHNR, CDR2 FQNEAQ (reference sequence). Trimming removed 1 base at V and 5 bases at J, with 14 bases between. The CDR3 DNA reads TGTGCCAGCAGCTTAGAAGGGGCCACAGCGGAGACCCAGTACTTC. Encoded protein: CASSLEGATAETQYF.

The chain has TRBV29-1 and TRBJ2-4, with TRBD1 matching 8 bases. The CDR3 is 15 amino acids. After removal of 4 bases from V and 2 bases from J, the junction contained 7 bases not matched to a gene. Germline CDR1 reads SQVTM; CDR2 reads ANQGSEA. The CDR3 spells CSVGIQGATKNIQYF. Here the CDR3 DNA reads TGCAGCGTTGGTATCCAGGGGGCGACCAAAAACATTCAGTACTTC. Using reference TRBV29-1 and TRBJ2-4 for the parts outside the CDR3, the full variable domain is SAVISQKPSRDICQRGTSLTIQCQVDSQVTMMFWYRQQPGQSLTLIATANQGSEATYESGFVIDKFPISRPNLTFSTLTVSNMSPEDSSIYLCSVGIQGATKNIQYFGAGTRLSVL.

The V gene is TRBV5-1, the J gene TRBJ2-1; 13 nucleotides match TRBD2. The germline CDR1 and CDR2 sequences are SGHRS and YFSETQ. CDR3 length equals 15 residues. Losses at the gene ends were 4 bases for V and 9 bases for J; bases not matched to a gene: 7. The CDR3: CASSPLAGGPGEQFF. The CDR3 DNA is TGCGCCAGCAGCCCACTAGCGGGGGGGCCTGGTGAGCAGTTCTTC.

V gene TRBV28 combines with J gene TRBJ1-6; D possibly corresponds to TRBD1 (6 bases). V was trimmed by 7 bases and J by 4 bases, leaving 17 bases between them. Germline-derived CDR1 and CDR2 are MDHEN and SYDVKM. The CDR3 runs 16 residues. The CDR3 DNA reads as TGTGCCAGCACCTGGGGAGGGGGAAAATATAATTCACCCCTCCACTTT. This sequence encodes CASTWGGGKYNSPLHF.

The chain is built from TRBV5-1 and TRBJ2-1, with 8 positions matching TRBD1. Trimming took 1 base from V and 4 from J; bases not matched to a gene: 4. Germline V lookup: CDR1 SGHRS, CDR2 YFSETQ. CDR3 length equals 15 residues. CDR3 DNA: TGCGCCAGCAGCTTGAGGGGACAGGATTACAATGAGCAGTTCTTC. Protein sequence: CASSLRGQDYNEQFF.

The rearrangement joins TRBV2 to TRBJ2-5, with 10 positions matching TRBD2. This CDR3 region has 14 residues. V gave up 6 bases and J gave up 5 bases; unmatched junction bases: 6. The germline CDR1 and CDR2 sequences are SNHLY and FYNNEI. The CDR3 loop is CASRERGGWETQYF. For the CDR3, the DNA is TGTGCCAGCAGGGAGCGGGGGGGCTGGGAGACCCAGTACTTC.

V usage is TRBV7-6 and J usage is TRBJ1-4; D ambiguous. The CDR3 sequence is 15 residues long. The V gene lost 4 bases and the J gene lost 8 bases, with 17 bases spanning the gap. Looked up from germline, CDR1 is SGHVS and CDR2 is FNYEAQ. For the CDR3, the DNA is TGTGCCAGCAGCTCCTTTAGCGGGGTTGGAGAAAAACTGTTTTTT. Residues: CASSSFSGVGEKLFF. The entire variable domain, with the rest obtained from reference TRBV7-6 and TRBJ1-4, is as follows: GAGVSQSPRYKVTKRGQDVALRCDPISGHVSLYWYRQALGQGPEFLTYFNYEAQQDKSGLPNDRFSAERPEGSISTLTIQRTEQRDSAMYRCASSSFSGVGEKLFFGSGTQLSVL.

This chain uses TRBV28 with TRBJ1-2; 11 nucleotides match TRBD1. This CDR3 contains 15 residues. Unmatched junction bases numbered 4, after V lost 3 bases and J lost 4 bases. The germline V gene has CDR1 MDHEN and CDR2 SYDVKM. This CDR3 reads CASSFRDRGIYGYTF. CDR3 nucleotides: TGTGCCAGCAGTTTCCGGGACAGGGGGATCTATGGCTACACCTTC.

The chain joins TRBV6-5 to TRBJ2-6, with a tentative D call TRBD1 (5 bases). The CDR3 is made up of 13 amino acids. Trimming shortened V by 8 bases and J by 0 bases, and 5 bases separated the two germline ends. Germline assignment: CDR1 MNHEY and CDR2 SVGAGI. In DNA form, the CDR3 reads TGTGCCAGCGACAGCTCTGGGGCCAACGTCCTGACTTTC. Translating it yields CASDSSGANVLTF.

The chain recombines TRBV6-5 with TRBJ1-3; 7 bases fit TRBD1. This CDR3 comprises 13 residues. CDR1 and CDR2 from the germline V gene are MNHEY and SVGAGI. V lost 11 bases to trimming and J lost 2 bases; unmatched junction nucleotides: 6. CDR3 in amino acids: CACGTATGNTIYF. The CDR3, as DNA: TGTGCCTGCGGGACAGCCACTGGAAACACCATATATTTT.

The chain has TRBV2 and TRBJ1-5, with a weak D call TRBD1 (6 bases). The germline gives CDR1 SNHLY, CDR2 FYNNEI. Trimming removed 5 bases at V and 3 bases at J, with 17 bases between. The CDR3 contains 16 residues. The CDR3 DNA reads TGTGCCAGCAGTACCTTTCGGGCAGGGGCCAATCAGCCCCAGCATTTT. Its protein product is CASSTFRAGANQPQHF.

This clone appeared a few times. The chain recombines TRBV6-1 with TRBJ2-2; weak D call: TRBD2 (5 bases). Germline V gene lookup returns CDR1 MNHNS and CDR2 SASEGT. This CDR3 has 15 residues. V was clipped by 1 base and J by 5 bases, with 11 bases between them. The CDR3 loop reads CASSEGTLYTGELFF. CDR3 nucleotides: TGTGCCAGCAGTGAAGGGACTCTATATACCGGGGAGCTGTTTTTT.

This CDR3 reads CASSEYRTTANVLTF. DNA of the CDR3: TGTGCCAGCAGTGAATACCGGACAACAGCCAACGTCCTGACTTTC. J is TRBJ2-6 and V is TRBV25-1, with D perhaps TRBD1 (5 bases). V lost 0 bases to trimming and J lost 7 bases, with 10 bases between them. The CDR3 runs 15 residues. Germline V CDR1 and CDR2: MGHDK, SYGVNS.

This chain links TRBV5-1 with TRBJ1-1; D possibly corresponds to TRBD1 (6 bases). This CDR3 has 14 amino acids. Per germline, CDR1 SGHRS and CDR2 YFSETQ. The V end was cut by 5 bases, the J end by 2 bases, with 13 bases between. The CDR3 protein is CASSTGTQNTEAFF. CDR3 sequence (DNA): TGCGCCAGCAGTACCGGGACACAAAACACTGAAGCTTTCTTT.

The chain joins TRBV6-5 to TRBJ1-1, with D hard to call. CDR1 and CDR2 (germline): MNHEY, SVGAGI. Trimming shortened V by 2 bases and J by 4 bases, and 11 bases separated the two germline ends. This CDR3 has 14 amino acids. The CDR3 DNA is TGTGCCAGCAGTTACATAGGGAGGGTCACTGAAGCTTTCTTT. Its translation is CASSYIGRVTEAFF.

The J gene is TRBJ1-2, the V gene TRBV6-5; TRBD1 agrees at 9 bases. Germline assignment: CDR1 MNHEY and CDR2 SVGAGI. CDR3 length: 14 residues. Trimming cost V 6 bases and J 5 bases; bases outside gene matches: 7. The CDR3 bases are TGTGCCAGCAGACCCGGGACAGGGCAATATGGCTACACCTTC. It codes for CASRPGTGQYGYTF.

The chain employs TRBV25-1 and TRBJ1-1; 9 bases are shared with TRBD1. CDR1 and CDR2 from the germline V gene are MGHDK and SYGVNS. V shed 3 bases and J 10 bases; nucleotides not matched to a gene: 12. The length of the CDR3 is 15 residues. CDR3 in amino acids: CASSEGRQGDRAAFF. The CDR3 bases are TGTGCCAGCAGTGAGGGGAGACAGGGGGACCGGGCAGCTTTCTTT. The variable domain in full, completed from reference TRBV25-1 and TRBJ1-1, reads EADIYQTPRYLVIGTGKKITLECSQTMGHDKMYWYQQDPGMELHLIHYSYGVNSTEKGDLSSESTVSRIRTEHFPLTLESARPSHTSQYLCASSEGRQGDRAAFFGQGTRLTVV.